The sequence of this TCR beta chain was determined in a study of esophageal squamous cell carcinoma under preoperative chemotherapy. Noted time point: before preoperative PTX-NDP chemotherapy. The length of the CDR3 is 16 residues. V was cut by 4 bases and J by 4 bases, with 18 bases left in between. Germline CDR1 and CDR2: MNHEY and SMNVEV (reference sequence). This clonotype appeared a few times. From the PCR reads, TCRdb called clonotypes with MiXCR, one entry per CDR3 protein. The table shows about 30,000 distinct CDR3 sequences, with under 60% occurring only once. The receptor's source is a human donor with esophageal squamous cell carcinoma. The donor label of this sample is uncertain. This specimen was collected from a patient given preoperative chemotherapy. The gene calls are TRBV27 and TRBJ2-3, with D possibly TRBD2 on 6 matching bases. CDR3 in amino acids: CASSSATRGGADTQYF. The CDR3 DNA is TGTGCCAGCAGTTCTGCGACCCGAGGAGGGGCAGATACGCAGTATTTT.